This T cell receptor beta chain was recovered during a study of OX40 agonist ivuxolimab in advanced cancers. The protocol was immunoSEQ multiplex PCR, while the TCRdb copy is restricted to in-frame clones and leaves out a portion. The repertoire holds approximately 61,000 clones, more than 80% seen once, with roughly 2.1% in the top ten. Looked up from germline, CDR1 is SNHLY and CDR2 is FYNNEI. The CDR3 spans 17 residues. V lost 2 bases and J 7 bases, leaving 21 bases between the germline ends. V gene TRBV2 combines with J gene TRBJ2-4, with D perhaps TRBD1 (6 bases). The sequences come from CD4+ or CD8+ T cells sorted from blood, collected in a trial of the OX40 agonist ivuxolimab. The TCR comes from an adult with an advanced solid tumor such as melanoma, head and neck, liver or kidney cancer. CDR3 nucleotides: TGTGCCAGCAGTGAAATTTCGGGCAGGGGCATAGGGAACATTCAGTACTTC. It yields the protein CASSEISGRGIGNIQYF.